This TCR beta chain was captured by sequencing in a study of T cell responses to AZD1222 COVID-19 vaccine. In the case of this clone: The antigen is not known.

Profiling relied on immunoSEQ multiplex PCR, and the TCRdb table lists in-frame clones only, not all of them. The table shows 130,000 or so clones, with approximately 91% occurring only once. This CDR3 region has 15 residues. V was pared by 5 bases and J by 3 bases, with 9 bases of the junction left unmatched. The germline V gene has CDR1 SGHVS and CDR2 FQNEAQ. Study-level findings and limits: Females made up more of the donors, who were largely white British, and clonal diversity may have come out too low. Vaccine-associated CD4 TCRs spanned spike, dominant at 160-218 and 743-854. Baseline seropositives among AZD1222 recipients totaled only six.

The chain couples TRBV7-8 to TRBJ2-7; 8 bases map to TRBD1. The input for sequencing was peripheral blood, taken 28 days after the second AZD1222 dose. The clonotype was recovered from an adult who received the AZD1222 COVID-19 vaccine. In DNA form, the CDR3 reads TGTGCCAGCAGCCAGGGGGCTAGCAGCTACTACGAGCAGTACTTC. It yields the protein CASSQGASSYYEQYF.